These T cell receptor beta chains were read from a single sample in a study of Ad26.COV2.S vaccination and SARS-CoV-2 variants. Only in-frame clones appear in the TCRdb table, and some are missing; sequencing was by immunoSEQ multiplex PCR. Among under 500,000 clones listed, over 80% were seen once. Specimen: peripheral blood, collected in a trial of Ad26.COV2.S vaccine versus placebo. The receptor source for this set is a person between 18 and 59 years old who received the Ad26.COV2.S COVID-19 vaccine or a placebo. Each CDR3 is given with its conserved first and last residue. D genes are given only for firm matches. Only some rows state a clone size, as once, few, many or a class for expanded clones.

DNA: TGTGCCATCAGTGATAAGGGACTAGCGGTAAATGAGCAGTTCTTC; CDR3: CAISDKGLAVNEQFF; length: 15; D: TRBD2; size: .; J: TRBJ2-1; V: TRBV10-3
DNA: TGCGCCAGCAGTGAGGCTAGCGGGGGGAGCTCCTACAATGAGCAGTTCTTC; CDR3: CASSEASGGSSYNEQFF; length: 17; D: TRBD2; size: .; J: TRBJ2-1; V: TRBV10-1
DNA: TGCGCCAGCAGTGAGTCACCGCGGCCGGTTACCCCTTACGAGCAGTACTTC; CDR3: CASSESPRPVTPYEQYF; length: 17; D: .; size: .; J: TRBJ2-7; V: TRBV10-2
DNA: TGTGCCAGTAGTATGACGGGAAATCAGCCCCAGCATTTT; CDR3: CASSMTGNQPQHF; length: 13; D: .; size: .; J: TRBJ1-5; V: TRBV19
DNA: TGCGCCAGCAGCTTGGACCTAACGGAAGCTTTCTTT; CDR3: CASSLDLTEAFF; length: 12; D: .; size: .; J: TRBJ1-1; V: TRBV5-1
DNA: TGTGCCAGCAGCTCAGATCCCTCTCGGACCGACTATGGCTACACCTTC; CDR3: CASSSDPSRTDYGYTF; length: 16; D: .; size: few; J: TRBJ1-2; V: TRBV7-9
DNA: TGCGCCAGCAGCCGGGAGGGGGCCTATGGCTACACCTTC; CDR3: CASSREGAYGYTF; length: 13; D: TRBD1; size: .; J: TRBJ1-2; V: TRBV5-1
DNA: TGTGCCAGCAGGGGAACAGGGGGTGAACGAGGGGCAAGAAGGGAGACCCAGTACTTC; CDR3: CASRGTGGERGARRETQYF; length: 19; D: TRBD1; size: .; J: TRBJ2-5; V: TRBV28
DNA: TGTGCCAGCACCCTGAGGGGACCTTCCGAAAAACTGTTTTTT; CDR3: CASTLRGPSEKLFF; length: 14; D: .; size: .; J: TRBJ1-4; V: TRBV7-9
DNA: TGCGCCAGCAGCCAAGCTAGCGGGGGGATCTCCTACGAGCAGTACTTC; CDR3: CASSQASGGISYEQYF; length: 16; D: TRBD2; size: .; J: TRBJ2-7; V: TRBV4-3
DNA: TGTGCCAGCAGTTACAACCTCTACGTGACCTACGAGCAGTACTTC; CDR3: CASSYNLYVTYEQYF; length: 15; D: .; size: once; J: TRBJ2-7; V: TRBV6-2/TRBV6-3
DNA: TGTGCCAGCTCACCAGGCGAGGGTAACCAAGAGACCCAGTACTTC; CDR3: CASSPGEGNQETQYF; length: 15; D: .; size: .; J: TRBJ2-5; V: TRBV18
DNA: TGTGCCAGCAGCGTAGGAGGACATCAGGGCAGTTTTAGGGACAATGAGCAGTTCTTC; CDR3: CASSVGGHQGSFRDNEQFF; length: 19; D: .; size: .; J: TRBJ2-1; V: TRBV9
DNA: TGTGCCGGAAACCAGGTTAACACCGGGGAGCTGTTTTTT; CDR3: CAGNQVNTGELFF; length: 13; D: .; size: .; J: TRBJ2-2; V: TRBV6-5
DNA: TGTGCCAGCAGTGAAGGGACTAGTGGTAATGAGCAGTTCTTC; CDR3: CASSEGTSGNEQFF; length: 14; D: TRBD2; size: .; J: TRBJ2-1; V: TRBV2
DNA: TGTGCCAGCAGTAGGGAGGTGAACACTGAAGCTTTCTTT; CDR3: CASSREVNTEAFF; length: 13; D: .; size: .; J: TRBJ1-1; V: TRBV12-3/TRBV12-4
DNA: TGCGCCAGCAGCCAAGACCTACTACAGGGGGCGCCTGGCTACACCTTC; CDR3: CASSQDLLQGAPGYTF; length: 16; D: TRBD1; size: .; J: TRBJ1-2; V: TRBV4-3
DNA: TGTGCCAGCAGCCAGTCCCCAGGCTACGAGCAGTACTTC; CDR3: CASSQSPGYEQYF; length: 13; D: .; size: .; J: TRBJ2-7; V: TRBV3-1/TRBV3-2
DNA: TGTGCCAGCAGCGGGACAAGCCCCGCTAATGAAAAACTGTTTTTT; CDR3: CASSGTSPANEKLFF; length: 15; D: .; size: .; J: TRBJ1-4; V: TRBV6-5
DNA: TGTGCCAGTAGTGGGACTAGCGTTTTCTATGAGCAGTTCTTC; CDR3: CASSGTSVFYEQFF; length: 14; D: TRBD2; size: .; J: TRBJ2-1; V: TRBV19
DNA: TGCGCCAGCAGCCCGGGGGCCTGGGACGAGCAGTACTTC; CDR3: CASSPGAWDEQYF; length: 13; D: .; size: .; J: TRBJ2-7; V: TRBV4-3
DNA: TGTGCCAGTAGCCCTTTTACTAGTCCCCCCTACGAGCAGTACTTC; CDR3: CASSPFTSPPYEQYF; length: 15; D: .; size: .; J: TRBJ2-7; V: TRBV19
DNA: TGTGCCAGCAGCACCCAGGTACAGGGCGAGCAGTACTTC; CDR3: CASSTQVQGEQYF; length: 13; D: .; size: .; J: TRBJ2-7; V: TRBV7-9
DNA: TGTGCCAGCAGCCCCGGGAGCCAAGAGACCCAGTACTTC; CDR3: CASSPGSQETQYF; length: 13; D: .; size: .; J: TRBJ2-5; V: TRBV12-3/TRBV12-4
DNA: TGTGCCAGCAGTGTGTTGACAGGGGGCCTGGCCAAAAACATTCAGTACTTC; CDR3: CASSVLTGGLAKNIQYF; length: 17; D: TRBD1; size: .; J: TRBJ2-4; V: TRBV2
DNA: TGTGCCAGCAGCTTAGTGGTTTCTGGAAACACCATATATTTT; CDR3: CASSLVVSGNTIYF; length: 14; D: .; size: .; J: TRBJ1-3; V: TRBV7-2
DNA: TGCAGTGCTAGACCCGAAGAGACCCAGTACTTC; CDR3: CSARPEETQYF; length: 11; D: .; size: .; J: TRBJ2-5; V: TRBV20-1
DNA: TGCGCCAGCAGTGAATCTGCCGAGCAGTACTTC; CDR3: CASSESAEQYF; length: 11; D: .; size: .; J: TRBJ2-7; V: TRBV10-2
DNA: TGTGCCAGCAGCCCCCAGGGACTCAATATAATCACAGATACGCAGTATTTT; CDR3: CASSPQGLNIITDTQYF; length: 17; D: .; size: once; J: TRBJ2-3; V: TRBV7-2
DNA: TGTGCCAGCAGCCCGGGGGGCCTAGCGAGGTATACGCAGTATTTT; CDR3: CASSPGGLARYTQYF; length: 15; D: .; size: .; J: TRBJ2-3; V: TRBV11-2
DNA: TGCGCCAGCAGCCCCCAACTTCTTGGACTAGCTCTAGATACGCAGTATTTT; CDR3: CASSPQLLGLALDTQYF; length: 17; D: TRBD2; size: .; J: TRBJ2-3; V: TRBV4-1
DNA: TGTGCCAGCAGCTTAGGAGGGGGGGCCACCGGGGAGCTGTTTTTT; CDR3: CASSLGGGATGELFF; length: 15; D: .; size: .; J: TRBJ2-2; V: TRBV5-6
DNA: TGCAGCGGGGGACATAGCCATCTTGCCGGCTACACCTTC; CDR3: CSGGHSHLAGYTF; length: 13; D: .; size: .; J: TRBJ1-2; V: TRBV29-1
DNA: TGTGCCAGCAGCGTTTCAGGGGGCCCCGCCGGCGAGCAGTACTTC; CDR3: CASSVSGGPAGEQYF; length: 15; D: TRBD1; size: .; J: TRBJ2-7; V: TRBV9
DNA: TGCGCCAGCAGCCAAGATCAAGCGGGGGGGCGCGGGGAGCTGTTTTTT; CDR3: CASSQDQAGGRGELFF; length: 16; D: TRBD2; size: .; J: TRBJ2-2; V: TRBV4-3
DNA: TGTGCCAGCAGCGCACTACAGGGTTGGACCGGGGAGCTGTTTTTT; CDR3: CASSALQGWTGELFF; length: 15; D: .; size: .; J: TRBJ2-2; V: TRBV9
DNA: TGTGCCAGCAGCCCCCGACAGGCAACTAATGAAAAACTGTTTTTT; CDR3: CASSPRQATNEKLFF; length: 15; D: .; size: .; J: TRBJ1-4; V: TRBV9
DNA: TGCGCCAGCAGCCAAGAAGTGGCAGTCAACACTGAAGCTTTCTTT; CDR3: CASSQEVAVNTEAFF; length: 15; D: .; size: .; J: TRBJ1-1; V: TRBV4-3
DNA: TGTGCCAGCAGACCATTTCCGGGACAGACTAACTATGGCTACACCTTC; CDR3: CASRPFPGQTNYGYTF; length: 16; D: TRBD1; size: .; J: TRBJ1-2; V: TRBV7-2